These 16 T cell receptor beta chains were all obtained from the same sample, sequenced in a study of regulatory T cells in long-lasting Graves disease. Combining iRepertoire HTBI primers with Arm-PCR of CDR3 regions, the authors built TCR beta libraries. TCRdb fed the multiplex PCR reads into MiXCR, producing one record per CDR3 protein. The table includes about 620,000 distinct CDR3 sequences, less than 20% detected once. This sample's time point: newly diagnosed GD, antithyroid drugs for less than 3 months. PBMCs were the source of the RNA used for TCR sequencing. These same records also appear under a second study, on T cells in Graves' hyperthyroidism and ophthalmopathy.

The source was peripheral blood mononuclear cells (PBMCs), collected at new diagnosis, from a patient treated with antithyroid drugs. The receptors come from a woman in her twenties or thirties with Graves disease.

In this sample, this clonotype turned up many times. The V and J genes are TRBV29-1 and TRBJ2-7; D remains unclear. Per the germline V gene, CDR1 is SQVTM and CDR2 is ANQGSEA. The V end was cut by 2 bases, the J end by 5 bases, with 10 bases between. The CDR3 sequence is 12 residues long. The chain's CDR3 is CSVELPSDEQYF. The CDR3 DNA reads as TGCAGCGTTGAACTACCGTCGGACGAGCAGTACTTC.

This clonotype appeared a few times. The chain uses TRBV11-1 and TRBJ2-7; D is undetermined. The V end was cut by 5 bases, the J end by 6 bases, with 14 bases between. CDR3 length: 13 residues. Germline-derived CDR1 and CDR2 are SGHAT and FQDESV (reference sequence). The CDR3 reads CASSPGPAGEQYF. DNA for the CDR3: TGTGCCAGCAGCCCGGGCCCGGCAGGCGAGCAGTACTTC.

At least ten counts were recorded for this clonotype. The V gene is TRBV5-1, the J gene TRBJ1-5, with D maybe TRBD1 (5 bases). Trimming pared 4 bases from V and 4 bases from J, leaving 12 bases between. Germline CDR1 is SGHRS and CDR2 is YFSETQ. CDR3 length: 14 residues. CDR3 coding DNA: TGCGCCAGCAGCGCGGACGGGGGAAATCAGCCCCAGCATTTT. Translation: CASSADGGNQPQHF.

V usage is TRBV7-9 and J usage is TRBJ2-5; D is possibly TRBD1 (6 bases). The CDR3 has 13 amino acids. With 7 bases removed from V and 3 bases from J, the gap between germline ends came to 12 bases. Germline assignment: CDR1 SEHNR and CDR2 FQNEAQ (reference sequence). CDR3 sequence reads: CASKGQGKETQYF. In DNA, the CDR3 is TGTGCCAGCAAGGGCCAGGGGAAAGAGACCCAGTACTTC. Full variable domain (missing parts from reference TRBV7-9 and TRBJ2-5): DTGVSQNPRHKITKRGQNVTFRCDPISEHNRLYWYRQTLGQGPEFLTYFQNEAQLEKSRLLSDRFSAERPKGSFSTLEIQRTEQGDSAMYLCASKGQGKETQYFGPGTRLLVL.

This clonotype was observed a handful of times. The chain carries TRBV6-9 and TRBJ2-1; D is tentatively TRBD1 or TRBD2 (5 bases each). V lost 4 bases and J lost 9, with 16 bases in between. The germline V gene has CDR1 MNHGY and CDR2 SVAAGI. This CDR3 comprises 14 residues. CDR3 in DNA: TGTGCCAGCAGTTGGGGACCGGGGTCGGGTGAGCAGTTCTTC. The encoded protein is CASSWGPGSGEQFF.

There are many counts of this clonotype. The chain is built from TRBV27 and TRBJ2-7; D tentatively reads TRBD1 or TRBD2 (5 bases each). The CDR3 is 13 amino acids. Trimming removed 0 bases at V and 6 bases at J, with 9 bases between. Germline V gene lookup returns CDR1 MNHEY and CDR2 SMNVEV (reference sequence). The CDR3 DNA reads TGTGCCAGCAGTTTATCATCCGGGACCGAGCAGTACTTC. This encodes CASSLSSGTEQYF.

This clonotype was seen more than once but under ten times. The chain employs TRBV28 and TRBJ1-1; no reliable D call. Germline lookup yields CDR1 MDHEN and CDR2 SYDVKM. This CDR3 is built from 12 residues. V dropped 2 bases and J dropped 8 bases, with 9 bases sitting between them. The CDR3 nucleotides are TGTGCCAGCAGTTTAGTCTTAGGGGAAGCTTTCTTT. As protein: CASSLVLGEAFF.

The chain combines TRBV6-4 with TRBJ1-5; D uncertain. This CDR3 contains 16 residues. The germline gives CDR1 MRHNA, CDR2 SNTAGT. The ends were cut back, 8 bases at V and 2 bases at J, with 19 bases in the middle. CDR3 sequence: CASGLRGLCCNQPQHF. The CDR3 DNA follows: TGTGCCAGCGGTCTTCGCGGTTTATGTTGCAATCAGCCCCAGCATTTT.

This clonotype was counted between two and nine times. This chain connects TRBV28 to TRBJ1-2; 9 positions match TRBD1. V lost 4 bases and J lost 6; bases outside the gene matches: 6. CDR1 and CDR2 from the germline V gene are MDHEN and SYDVKM. The CDR3 is 14 amino acids. The CDR3, as DNA: TGTGCCAGCAGTTCAAACAGGGGGCTTGATGGCTACACCTTC. This encodes CASSSNRGLDGYTF.

The CDR3 here is CASNFPGIFYEQYF. CDR3 nucleotide sequence: TGTGCCAGCAACTTCCCCGGGATATTCTACGAGCAGTACTTC. The genes are TRBV11-2 and TRBJ2-7; possibly TRBD2 for D (5 bases). The length of the CDR3 is 14 residues. CDR1 is SGHAT and CDR2 is FQNNGV in the germline V gene. Trimming took off 7 bases at V and 3 bases at J, with 16 bases between the two ends.

This clonotype has just one count. The V and J genes are TRBV13 and TRBJ1-1, with D perhaps matching TRBD1 (5 bases). CDR3 size: 15 residues. CDR1 and CDR2 from the germline V gene are PRHDT and FYEKMQ (reference sequence). Trimming removed 5 bases from V and 1 base from J, with 14 bases in between. CDR3 DNA sequence: TGTGCCAGCAGCCGGGGGGGGGGGGGGAACACTGAAGCTTTCTTT. This translates into CASSRGGGGNTEAFF.

The chain joins TRBV28 to TRBJ2-7, with TRBD2 matching 9 bases. Germline loops: CDR1 MDHEN, CDR2 SYDVKM. The CDR3 totals 15 residues. After removal of 3 bases from V and 3 bases from J, the junction contained 6 bases not matched to a gene. CDR3: CASSFPSGKVYEQYF. CDR3 nucleotides: TGTGCCAGCAGTTTTCCTAGCGGGAAGGTCTACGAGCAGTACTTC.

V is TRBV20-1 and J is TRBJ2-7, with unresolved D. The V gene's germline CDR1 is DFQATT and CDR2 SNEGSKA (reference sequence). The CDR3 is 14 amino acids. Trimming left V 6 bases short and J 0 bases short, with 15 bases between. The CDR3 spells CSAPTTASSYEQYF. The CDR3 DNA reads as TGCAGTGCCCCGACGACTGCCAGCTCCTACGAGCAGTACTTC.

This clonotype occurred many times. CDR3 sequence (DNA): TGTGCCTGGAGTAGAGTTTACGAGCAGTACTTC. It codes for CAWSRVYEQYF. This rearrangement joins TRBV30 to TRBJ2-7; no reliable D call. The germline CDR1 and CDR2 sequences are GTSNPN and SVGIG (reference sequence). The CDR3 is made up of 11 amino acids. The V and J ends lost 2 bases and 4 bases respectively, with 6 bases between them.

Many counts were recorded for this clonotype. The rearrangement joins TRBV28 to TRBJ2-7; unclear D gene. CDR1 is MDHEN, CDR2 SYDVKM, per germline. Trimming removed 5 bases from V and 6 bases from J, with 17 bases in between. This CDR3 is 14 amino acids long. The CDR3 loop is CASSPLKTPLEQYF. CDR3 coding DNA: TGTGCCAGCAGTCCCCTCAAGACCCCGCTCGAGCAGTACTTC.

At least ten counts were recorded for this clonotype. The chain couples TRBV28 to TRBJ2-1; the D is unclear. Germline-derived CDR1 and CDR2 are MDHEN and SYDVKM. V lost 6 bases, J lost 0 bases, and 12 bases lay in between. CDR3 length: 15 residues. The CDR3 DNA sequence: TGTGCCAGCAGCCTCGGGCGGAGCTCCTACAATGAGCAGTTCTTC. Its protein is CASSLGRSSYNEQFF.